Listed here are 5 T cell receptor beta chains from one sample, sequenced in a study of T cell responses to AZD1222 COVID-19 vaccine (dated by TCRdb to the early 2020s). Library preparation was by the immunoSEQ multiplex PCR assay. TCRdb retrieved this table from immuneACCESS and kept in-frame rearrangements only. Not all clones are present; in checked studies, unresolved V genes account for under half, and no reason is known for the remainder. The sample contains about 110,000 clones, approximately 90% of them found a single time. Jointly, the top ten make up roughly 7.6% of the sample. The time point label here, explained by the study, means: baseline before first vaccination. Source: peripheral blood, taken on day 0 of AZD1222 vaccination. The receptors come from an adult in good health.

The rearrangement uses TRBV2 and TRBJ2-7, with D perhaps TRBD2 (6 bases). Germline assignment: CDR1 SNHLY and CDR2 FYNNEI. The V end was cut by 7 bases, the J end by 1 base, with 8 bases between. The length of the CDR3 is 12 residues. CDR3 protein: CASMGGSYEQYF. In nucleotides, the CDR3 is TGTGCCAGCATGGGGGGATCCTACGAGCAGTACTTC.

The chain recombines TRBV6-5 with TRBJ2-5; D might be TRBD2 (5 bases). CDR3 size: 12 residues. V lost 8 bases to trimming and J lost 3 bases, with 10 bases between them. From germline, CDR1 is MNHEY and CDR2 SVGAGI. The CDR3, as DNA: TGTGCCAGCGGCTTGAGGGAAGAGACCCAGTACTTC. Encoded protein: CASGLREETQYF.

This chain joins TRBV19 and TRBJ2-1; D gene unclear. The CDR3 consists of 16 residues. Trimming removed 1 base at V and 4 bases at J, with 14 bases between. Per germline, CDR1 LNHDA and CDR2 SQIVND (reference sequence). Written as DNA, the CDR3 is TGTGCCAGTAGTATAGGTTACACAGTGGAATACAATGAGCAGTTCTTC. Its protein is CASSIGYTVEYNEQFF.

The chain combines TRBV11-3 with TRBJ1-2, with D tentatively TRBD1 (5 bases). Trimming pared 1 base from V and 6 bases from J, leaving 12 bases between. The CDR3 length is 14 residues. Looked up from germline, CDR1 is SGHNT and CDR2 is YENEEA. In nucleotides, the CDR3 is TGTGCCAGCAGCTTAGGCAGAGACAGTCATGGCTACACCTTC. Translating it yields CASSLGRDSHGYTF. The variable domain in full, with the rest retrieved from reference TRBV11-3 and TRBJ1-2, is EAGVVQSPRYKIIEKKQPVAFWCNPISGHNTLYWYLQNLGQGPELLIRYENEEAVDDSQLPKDRFSAERLKGVDSTLKIQPAELGDSAVYLCASSLGRDSHGYTFGSGTRLTVV.

In its sample, this clone was seen once. The J gene is TRBJ1-6, the V gene TRBV27, with D perhaps TRBD1 (6 bases). The V end was cut by 0 bases, the J end by 1 base, with 10 bases between. The CDR3 has 17 amino acids. Germline loops: CDR1 MNHEY, CDR2 SMNVEV (reference sequence). CDR3 nucleotides: TGTGCCAGCAGTTTATCCGGGGGGCAGTCCTATAATTCACCCCTCCACTTT. Encoded protein: CASSLSGGQSYNSPLHF.